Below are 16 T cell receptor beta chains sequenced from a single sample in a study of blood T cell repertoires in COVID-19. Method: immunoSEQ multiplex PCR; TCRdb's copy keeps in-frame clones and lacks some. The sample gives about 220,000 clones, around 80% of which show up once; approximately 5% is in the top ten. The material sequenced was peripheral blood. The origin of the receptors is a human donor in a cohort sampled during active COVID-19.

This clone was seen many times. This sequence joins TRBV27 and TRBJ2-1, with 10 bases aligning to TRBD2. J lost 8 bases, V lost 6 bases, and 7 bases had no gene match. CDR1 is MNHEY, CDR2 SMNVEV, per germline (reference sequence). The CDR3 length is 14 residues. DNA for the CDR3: TGTGCCAGCAGCCAGCGGGAGGGCCTCGATGAGCAGTTCTTC. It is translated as CASSQREGLDEQFF.

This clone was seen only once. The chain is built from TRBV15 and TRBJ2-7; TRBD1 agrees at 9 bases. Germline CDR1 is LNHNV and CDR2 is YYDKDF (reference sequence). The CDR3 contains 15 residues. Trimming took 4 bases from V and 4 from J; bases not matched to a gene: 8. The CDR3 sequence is CATSMTGTGRYEQYF. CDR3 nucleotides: TGTGCCACCAGCATGACCGGGACAGGGCGGTACGAGCAGTACTTC.

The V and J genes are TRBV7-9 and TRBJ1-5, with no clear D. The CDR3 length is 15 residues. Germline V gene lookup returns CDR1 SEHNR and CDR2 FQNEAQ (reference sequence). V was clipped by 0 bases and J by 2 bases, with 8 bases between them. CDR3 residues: CASSLASEGNQPQHF. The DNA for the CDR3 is TGTGCCAGCAGCTTAGCGTCAGAAGGCAATCAGCCCCAGCATTTT. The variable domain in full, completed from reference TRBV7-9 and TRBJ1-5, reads DTGVSQNPRHKITKRGQNVTFRCDPISEHNRLYWYRQTLGQGPEFLTYFQNEAQLEKSRLLSDRFSAERPKGSFSTLEIQRTEQGDSAMYLCASSLASEGNQPQHFGDGTRLSIL.

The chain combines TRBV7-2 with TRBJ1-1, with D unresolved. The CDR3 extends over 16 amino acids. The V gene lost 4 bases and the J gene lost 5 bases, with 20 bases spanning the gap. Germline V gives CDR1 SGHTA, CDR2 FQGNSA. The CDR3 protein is CASSSGVRGAMTEAFF. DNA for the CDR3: TGTGCCAGCAGCTCCGGCGTTCGGGGTGCAATGACTGAAGCTTTCTTT.

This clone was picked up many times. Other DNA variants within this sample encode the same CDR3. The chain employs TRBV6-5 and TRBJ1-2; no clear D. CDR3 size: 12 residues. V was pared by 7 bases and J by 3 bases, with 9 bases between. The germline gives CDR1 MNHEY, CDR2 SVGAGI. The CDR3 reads CASTAGDYGYTF. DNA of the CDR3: TGTGCCAGCACCGCGGGAGACTATGGCTACACCTTC.

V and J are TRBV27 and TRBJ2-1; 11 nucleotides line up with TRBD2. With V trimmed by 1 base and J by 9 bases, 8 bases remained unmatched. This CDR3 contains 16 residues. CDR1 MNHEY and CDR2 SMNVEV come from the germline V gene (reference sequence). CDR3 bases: TGTGCCAGCAGTTTATTCCTAGCGGGAGGTAGGGGTGAGCAGTTCTTC. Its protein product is CASSLFLAGGRGEQFF.

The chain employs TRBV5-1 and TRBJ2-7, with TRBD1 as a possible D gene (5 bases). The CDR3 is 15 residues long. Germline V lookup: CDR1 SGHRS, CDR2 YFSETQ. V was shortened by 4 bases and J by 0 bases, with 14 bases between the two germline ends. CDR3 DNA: TGCGCCAGCAGCCATGCCCTTGACAGCTCCTACGAGCAGTACTTC. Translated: CASSHALDSSYEQYF.

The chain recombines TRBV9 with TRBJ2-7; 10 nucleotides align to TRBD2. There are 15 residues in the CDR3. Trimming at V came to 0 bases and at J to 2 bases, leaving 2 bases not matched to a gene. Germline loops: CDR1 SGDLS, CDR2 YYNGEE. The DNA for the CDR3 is TGTGCCAGCAGCGTAGGACTAGCGGGTACCTACGAGCAGTACTTC. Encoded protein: CASSVGLAGTYEQYF.

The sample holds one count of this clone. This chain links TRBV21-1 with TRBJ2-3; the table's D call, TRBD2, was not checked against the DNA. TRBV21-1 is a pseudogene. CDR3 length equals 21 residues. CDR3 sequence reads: CASSPPTGGKGRVKSTDTQYF. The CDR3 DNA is TGTGCCAGCAGCCCACCCACCGGGGGAAAGGGAAGGGTCAAAAGCACAGATACGCAGTATTTT.

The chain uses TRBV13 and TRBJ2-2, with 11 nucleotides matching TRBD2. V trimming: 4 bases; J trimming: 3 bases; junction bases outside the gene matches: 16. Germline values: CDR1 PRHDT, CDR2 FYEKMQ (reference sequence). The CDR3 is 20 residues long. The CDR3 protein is CASSSWTSGLLRDHTGELFF. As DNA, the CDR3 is TGTGCCAGCAGCTCCTGGACTAGCGGGCTCTTACGGGACCACACCGGGGAGCTGTTTTTT.

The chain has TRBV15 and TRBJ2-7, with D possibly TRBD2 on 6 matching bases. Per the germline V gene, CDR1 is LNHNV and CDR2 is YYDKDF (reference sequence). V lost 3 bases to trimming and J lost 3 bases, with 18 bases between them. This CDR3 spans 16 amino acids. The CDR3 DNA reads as TGTGCCACCAGCAGGGGCCCGGGGGACGCAGGCTACGAGCAGTACTTC. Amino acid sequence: CATSRGPGDAGYEQYF.

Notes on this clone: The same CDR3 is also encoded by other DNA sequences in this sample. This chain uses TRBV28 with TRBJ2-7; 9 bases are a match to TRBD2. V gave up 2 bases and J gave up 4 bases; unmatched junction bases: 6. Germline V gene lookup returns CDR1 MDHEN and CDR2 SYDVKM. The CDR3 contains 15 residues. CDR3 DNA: TGTGCCAGCAGTTTACTCCTAGCGGGATTATACGAGCAGTACTTC. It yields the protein CASSLLLAGLYEQYF.

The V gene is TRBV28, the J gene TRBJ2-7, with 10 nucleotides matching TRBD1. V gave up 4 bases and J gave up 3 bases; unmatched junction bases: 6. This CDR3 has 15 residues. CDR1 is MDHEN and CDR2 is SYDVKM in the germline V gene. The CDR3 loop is CASSSGQGGYYEQYF. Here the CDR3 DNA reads TGTGCCAGCAGTTCCGGACAGGGGGGATACTACGAGCAGTACTTC.

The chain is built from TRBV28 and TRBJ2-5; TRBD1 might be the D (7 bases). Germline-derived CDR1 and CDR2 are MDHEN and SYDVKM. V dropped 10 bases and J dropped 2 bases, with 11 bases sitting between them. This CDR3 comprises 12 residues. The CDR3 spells CATQGGQETQYF. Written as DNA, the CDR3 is TGTGCCACCCAGGGGGGACAAGAGACCCAGTACTTC.

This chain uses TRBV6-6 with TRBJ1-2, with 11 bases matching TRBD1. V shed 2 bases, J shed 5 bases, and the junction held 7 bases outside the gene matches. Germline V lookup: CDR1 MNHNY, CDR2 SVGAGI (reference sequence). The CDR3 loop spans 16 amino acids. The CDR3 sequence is CASSYRTGGFRYGYTF. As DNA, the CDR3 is TGTGCCAGCAGTTACAGGACAGGGGGCTTTCGGTATGGCTACACCTTC.

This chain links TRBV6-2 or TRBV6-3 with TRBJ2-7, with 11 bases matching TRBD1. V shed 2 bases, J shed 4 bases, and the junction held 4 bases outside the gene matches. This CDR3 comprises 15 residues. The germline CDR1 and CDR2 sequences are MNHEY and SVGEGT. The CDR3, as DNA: TGTGCCAGCAGTTACGGACAGGGGGCGTTTTACGAGCAGTACTTC. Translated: CASSYGQGAFYEQYF.